This T cell receptor beta chain was recorded in a study of blood T cell repertoires in COVID-19. About the research overall: PBMCs, B-cell-depleted T cells, or T cells provided the cDNA or gDNA that made up the material.

In the original processing: Amplification of reference gene primers provided the estimated nucleated cell counts. TCRdb keeps only in-frame clones here, not all; method: immunoSEQ multiplex PCR. Clone size and the V and J calls come from that table; the DNA yielded D and trimming. The sample yields tens of thousands of clones, about 90% seen once. This TCR came from a woman aged 80 or older with active COVID-19. The sequenced sample was peripheral blood.

CDR3 region: CASSEQLAGVEPQHF. As DNA, the CDR3 is TGTGCCAGTAGTGAGCAGTTAGCGGGTGTAGAGCCCCAGCATTTT. V gene TRBV19 combines with J gene TRBJ1-5; D not resolved. Germline V CDR1 and CDR2: LNHDA, SQIVND (reference sequence). The CDR3 runs to 15 residues. Trimming pared 5 bases from V and 8 bases from J, leaving 19 bases between.